Here is one T cell receptor beta chain with its context. Its antigen is not identified. Deletions cut 2 bases from V and 2 bases from J, with 10 bases between. The CDR3 loop spans 14 amino acids. Germline assignment: CDR1 SGHDT and CDR2 YYEEEE. The sample belongs to a study of post-analysis software for immune sequencing data. Study-wide context: The disease courses covered relapsing-remitting, secondary progressive and progressive-relapsing multiple sclerosis. Study conclusions and caveats: Relative to controls, patients had five TRBV segments at higher frequency, with TRBV5-6, TRBV5-1 and TRBV20-1 among these. Compared against controls, patients with multiple sclerosis displayed significantly lower normalized Chao1 diversity. The authors found that F measure strongly co-clustered same-batch samples.

Prepared TCR beta cDNA libraries contained unique molecular identifiers. T cells numbering about 0.85 to 10 million yielded 500,000 to 550,000 cDNA molecules. TCRdb called the PCR reads again in MiXCR, with one record for every CDR3 protein. The sample consists of about 810,000 distinct CDR3 sequences, roughly 50% of them appearing once. The chain is built from TRBV5-6 and TRBJ1-2, with TRBD1 as a possible D gene (6 bases). The specimen was blood. This receptor was obtained from a girl aged 10 to 17 with multiple sclerosis. DNA of the CDR3: TGTGCCAGCAGCTTCGGACAGACAAACTATGGCTACACCTTC. Residues: CASSFGQTNYGYTF.